Below, 18 T cell receptor beta chains from the same sample are listed, as sequenced in a study of OX40 agonist ivuxolimab in advanced cancers. TCRdb keeps only in-frame clones here, not all; method: immunoSEQ multiplex PCR. Altogether tens of thousands of clones are present, around nine tenths being singletons, with the ten largest covering about 0.32%. The sample was CD4+ or CD8+ T cells sorted from blood, taken in a trial of the OX40 agonist ivuxolimab. The receptor source for this set is an adult with an advanced solid tumor such as melanoma, head and neck, liver or kidney cancer.

This sequence joins TRBV5-1 and TRBJ2-1; D unresolved. With 4 bases removed from V and 0 bases from J, the gap between germline ends came to 17 bases. The CDR3 runs to 17 residues. CDR1 is SGHRS and CDR2 is YFSETQ in the germline V gene. CDR3 loop: CASSRGSGRNSYNEQFF. DNA for the CDR3: TGCGCCAGCAGCCGAGGATCAGGACGTAACTCCTACAATGAGCAGTTCTTC.

This CDR3 is CASSQERRTSTDTQYF. The CDR3 nucleotides are TGTGCCAGCAGCCAAGAGCGTCGGACTAGCACAGATACGCAGTATTTT. This chain joins TRBV14 and TRBJ2-3, with D possibly TRBD2 on 5 matching bases. The CDR3 runs to 16 residues. Per the germline V gene, CDR1 is SGHDN and CDR2 is FVKESK. Deletions cut 0 bases from V and 0 bases from J, with 10 bases between.

V gene TRBV6-6 combines with J gene TRBJ2-3; 15 bases agree with TRBD2. The germline CDR1 and CDR2 sequences are MNHNY and SVGAGI (reference sequence). V shed 2 bases and J 5 bases; nucleotides not matched to a gene: 2. The CDR3 runs 16 residues. The CDR3 DNA follows: TGTGCCAGCAGTTACGCGGGACTAGCGGGAGGAGATACGCAGTATTTT. This gives the protein CASSYAGLAGGDTQYF.

The gene calls are TRBV19 and TRBJ2-3, with a possible D match to TRBD1 (6 bases). Between the trimmed V and J ends, which lost 8 bases and 0 bases, there was a span of 12 bases. CDR3 length: 14 amino acids. Germline V lookup: CDR1 LNHDA, CDR2 SQIVND (reference sequence). CDR3 amino acids: CASASGESTDTQYF. The CDR3 region has the DNA TGTGCCAGTGCCTCAGGGGAGAGCACAGATACGCAGTATTTT.

The chain is built from TRBV29-1 and TRBJ1-1; perhaps TRBD1 as D (6 bases). This CDR3 contains 13 residues. Trimming removed 6 bases from V and 0 bases from J, with 11 bases in between. CDR1 is SQVTM, CDR2 ANQGSEA, per germline. CDR3 protein: CSVDDRMNTEAFF. The CDR3 region has the DNA TGCAGCGTGGACGACAGGATGAACACTGAAGCTTTCTTT. The full variable domain, rest sourced from reference TRBV29-1 and TRBJ1-1, is SAVISQKPSRDICQRGTSLTIQCQVDSQVTMMFWYRQQPGQSLTLIATANQGSEATYESGFVIDKFPISRPNLTFSTLTVSNMSPEDSSIYLCSVDDRMNTEAFFGQGTRLTVV.

The DNA of the CDR3 is TGTGCCAGCTCGTCCGGGACAGGGGGTTACCAGCCCCAGCATTTT. Residues: CASSSGTGGYQPQHF. This rearrangement joins TRBV18 to TRBJ1-5, with 11 bases identical to TRBD1. CDR1 is KGHSH, CDR2 LQKENI, per germline. V shed 6 bases and J 7 bases; nucleotides not matched to a gene: 8. CDR3 size: 15 residues.

CDR3 sequence: CASSSHRPGGGQPQHF. CDR3 coding DNA: TGTGCCAGCAGCTCCCACAGGCCGGGTGGGGGCCAGCCCCAGCATTTT. V and J are TRBV11-2 and TRBJ1-5; perhaps TRBD1 as D (6 bases). This CDR3 has 16 amino acids. CDR1 is SGHAT and CDR2 is FQNNGV in the germline V gene. Trimming removed 4 bases from V and 7 bases from J, with 20 bases in between.

The CDR3 is CASSPSGGMEYF. In DNA form, the CDR3 reads TGTGCCAGCAGCCCATCAGGGGGGATGGAGTATTTT. The rearrangement links TRBV11-3 to TRBJ2-3, with D perhaps matching TRBD1 (7 bases). From germline, CDR1 is SGHNT and CDR2 YENEEA. The germline V and J ends were trimmed by 5 bases and 13 bases, with 16 bases remaining between them. This CDR3 comprises 12 residues.

The chain recombines TRBV5-4 with TRBJ1-6; D gene uncertain. CDR1 is SGHNT and CDR2 is YYREEE in the germline V gene (reference sequence). The CDR3 consists of 14 residues. V was cut by 0 bases and J by 6 bases, with 7 bases left in between. This chain's CDR3 is CASSLALINSPLHF. The CDR3, as DNA: TGTGCCAGCAGCTTGGCCCTAATTAATTCACCCCTCCACTTT.

This clone was recorded once. The rearrangement uses TRBV5-1 and TRBJ2-5, with TRBD1 identical over 7 bases. The CDR3 is 14 residues long. The germline V gene encodes CDR1 SGHRS and CDR2 YFSETQ. V dropped 4 bases and J dropped 1; count of bases not matched to a gene: 4. The CDR3 loop is CASSLGGPQETQYF. The CDR3 DNA sequence: TGCGCCAGCAGCCTAGGGGGCCCCCAAGAGACCCAGTACTTC.

V gene TRBV7-6 combines with J gene TRBJ2-3; D not certain. With 3 bases removed from V and 2 bases from J, the gap between germline ends came to 9 bases. From germline, CDR1 is SGHVS and CDR2 FNYEAQ. This CDR3 has 14 amino acids. CDR3 sequence: CASSLSSITDTQYF. The CDR3 DNA sequence: TGTGCCAGCAGCTTGTCCTCTATCACAGATACGCAGTATTTT.

The chain joins TRBV11-3 to TRBJ1-1; possible D gene TRBD1, 5 bases. V dropped 3 bases and J dropped 4 bases, with 12 bases sitting between them. Germline V gene sequence: CDR1 SGHNT, CDR2 YENEEA. The CDR3 covers 14 residues. CDR3 sequence reads: CASSLTRAATEAFF. For the CDR3, the DNA is TGTGCCAGCAGCTTGACCAGGGCTGCCACTGAAGCTTTCTTT.

The chain carries TRBV7-2 and TRBJ1-1; no clear D gene. This CDR3 has 14 residues. CDR1 and CDR2 from the germline V gene are SGHTA and FQGNSA. V lost 5 bases to trimming and J lost 1 base, with 11 bases between them. The CDR3, as DNA: TGTGCCAGCAGCCGAGGGAGGCCGAACACTGAAGCTTTCTTT. It specifies CASSRGRPNTEAFF.

This clone was found once. The chain has TRBV9 and TRBJ2-5; tentatively, D is TRBD2 (6 bases). The germline V gene has CDR1 SGDLS and CDR2 YYNGEE. This CDR3 has 13 residues. V lost 4 bases and J lost 5, with 12 bases in between. The CDR3 region is CASSPHSGETQYF. CDR3 sequence (DNA): TGTGCCAGCAGCCCCCACAGCGGGGAGACCCAGTACTTC.

V gene TRBV4-1 combines with J gene TRBJ2-2; the D is unclear. V gave up 4 bases and J gave up 3 bases, with 9 bases separating them. CDR1 and CDR2 from the germline V gene are MGHRA and YSYEKL. The CDR3 has 14 amino acids. The CDR3, as DNA: TGCGCCAGCAGCCCATCCCGGGACACCGGGGAGCTGTTTTTT. Protein sequence: CASSPSRDTGELFF.

This sequence joins TRBV28 and TRBJ2-7; D unresolved. V shed 2 bases and J shed 0 bases, with 11 bases lying between them. The germline V gene encodes CDR1 MDHEN and CDR2 SYDVKM. This CDR3 spans 15 amino acids. The CDR3 sequence: CASSLLAVGSYEQYF. The CDR3 DNA follows: TGTGCCAGCAGTTTACTCGCGGTTGGCTCCTACGAGCAGTACTTC. Variable domain in full (rest from reference TRBV28 and TRBJ2-7): DVKVTQSSRYLVKRTGEKVFLECVQDMDHENMFWYRQDPGLGLRLIYFSYDVKMKEKGDIPEGYSVSREKKERFSLILESASTNQTSMYLCASSLLAVGSYEQYFGPGTRLTVT.

The chain links TRBV7-6 to TRBJ2-3; D is undetermined. The CDR3 covers 14 residues. V dropped 2 bases and J dropped 6 bases, with 12 bases sitting between them. The germline V gene encodes CDR1 SGHVS and CDR2 FNYEAQ. The CDR3 reads CASSLFTRSDTQYF. The CDR3 DNA sequence: TGTGCCAGCAGCTTATTTACGCGGTCGGATACGCAGTATTTT.

The chain combines TRBV9 with TRBJ2-5; D may be TRBD1 (5 bases). The CDR3 runs to 16 residues. Germline V gene data show CDR1 as SGDLS and CDR2 as YYNGEE. The V and J ends lost 0 bases and 1 base respectively, with 13 bases between them. CDR3: CASSVAPGRGQETQYF. CDR3 nucleotides: TGTGCCAGCAGCGTAGCTCCGGGTAGGGGCCAAGAGACCCAGTACTTC.